This TCR beta chain was sequenced during a study of T cell repertoires in cytomegalovirus infection. Study-level background: Newly reported HLA-C-restricted and thoroughly characterized HLA-B-restricted CMV epitopes were employed. Indications of both CMV infection and matching HLA type were provided by public TCR beta signatures.

The CDR3 covers 17 residues. CDR1 is KGHSH and CDR2 is LQKENI in the germline V gene. The V end lost 2 bases, the J end lost 6 bases, and 23 bases lay between the germline ends. Notes on the study in general: HLA-C-restricted, CMV-specific TCR beta clonotypes were dominant ex vivo. Frequencies of public TCR beta families were cumulated, and this identified carriers of CMV plus the relevant HLA.

Comment on this clonotype: The target antigen is unknown.

TCRdb re-derived calls from the reads in MiXCR, one entry per CDR3 protein. The repertoire consists of a few hundred thousand distinct CDR3 sequences, with roughly 34% occurring once and the leading ten covering approximately 13%. This chain uses TRBV18 with TRBJ2-7, with D perhaps matching TRBD1 or TRBD2 (5 bases each). The sequence was collected from a human donor in good health (CMV status not recorded). Some clones in this sample may be carry-over from other donors' samples. Sequenced here: cultured PBMCs, sampled from culture after CMV antigen stimulation. DNA of the CDR3: TGTGCCAGCTCACCATACGAGGTGGGGACCGGACCTGGCGAGCAGTACGTC. As protein: CASSPYEVGTGPGEQYV.